This T cell receptor beta chain is from a study of blood T cell repertoires in COVID-19. Study-wide background: Sample material is recorded as cDNA or gDNA derived from T cells, B-cell-depleted T cells, or PBMCs.

The CDR3 sequence is 15 residues long. The trim removed 4 bases at V and 1 base at J, leaving 6 bases unmatched. The germline V gene encodes CDR1 MDHEN and CDR2 SYDVKM. In the source study's methods: Estimated nucleated cell counts came from reference gene primer amplification. The data were produced by immunoSEQ multiplex PCR, yet TCRdb's version contains in-frame clones alone and is incomplete. That table furnishes V, J and clone size, whereas the DNA furnished D and trimming. The data hold some 96,000 clones, with 75% to 90% observed a single time. Sequenced sample: peripheral blood. The receptor was isolated from a human donor in a cohort sampled during active COVID-19. The chain carries TRBV28 and TRBJ1-1, with 7 positions matching TRBD1. Written as DNA, the CDR3 is TGTGCCAGCAGTTACCCCACAGGGGCGAACACTGAAGCTTTCTTT. Its translation: CASSYPTGANTEAFF.